The entry below describes one T cell receptor beta chain. There is no known antigen for this receptor. Nothing much larger sits one base from this clone, and base qualities are not available. The CDR3 contains 13 residues, cysteine and phenylalanine counted. Of all the DNA, just the CDR3 is kept, 39 bases in frame from base 1. The germline V gene (reference sequence) provides CDR1 LNHDA and CDR2 SQIVND. Trimming costs V 4 bases and J 2 bases, and their ends lie 5 bases apart. This sample was taken from a study of shared clonotypes between healthy human individuals (dated by TCRdb to the early 2020s). Regarding the complete study: The cohort included three men and a couple of women between 18 and 49 years of age. Libraries were prepared and TCR repertoires were sequenced by different laboratories using diverse techniques, in order to increase sequencing depth and limit assay-specific biases. Between about 0.85 and 9.5 billion PBMCs per donor were obtained by leukapheresis. For each donor, CD4 naive and CD4 memory were each given three plates, CD8 naive was given two plates, and CD8 memory was given one plate. To estimate repertoire size and how much clonotype sharing occurs between individuals, the study deeply sequenced the blood TCR repertoires of roughly 5 healthy adults. On the study overall, not on this receptor specifically: Even with the large sequencing depth, rarefaction of the sorted-subset datasets indicated that sequencing was incomplete. Compared with non-shared clonotypes, the clonotypes found in all four sorted-subset donors had higher generation probabilities. Pairwise subsampling indicated that sequencing depth was expected to affect the degree of clonotype sharing among donors. About 5% of naive CD4, 3.5% of naive CD8, 2.3% of memory CD4, and 0.4% of memory CD8 clonotypes were shared across several donors. Sampling was restricted to blood, and TCR repertoires in tissue are likely to differ from TCR repertoires in blood. Naive subsets generally had larger estimated clonotype richness than memory subsets. The small number of donors limited the genetic and exposure-history diversity represented.

The donors were healthy, HIV-negative adults with no recently reported acute infections or vaccinations. Only Caucasian adults living in Nashville, Tennessee, USA were represented among the donors. CD4+ T cells were enriched by magnetic negative selection, after which naive cells were positively selected on CD45RA and the negative fraction was taken as the memory subset. After blood collection by leukapheresis, PBMCs were isolated using Ficoll-Histopaque density gradient centrifugation and then cryopreserved in the vapor phase of liquid nitrogen. Analytical flow cytometry was used to check the purity and quantity of each magnetically sorted T cell population. Genomic DNA was isolated from every sorted fraction and measured by UV absorbance on a Nanodrop 2000c. Using the deep immunoSEQ assay, TCR CDR3 regions were amplified from genomic DNA by multiplex PCR. Extracted genomic DNA from each cell subset was distributed evenly across all wells of several immunoSEQ 96-well plates, and each plate was treated as a replicate. For sorted subsets, around 200 ng genomic DNA, equal to 30,000 to 35,000 T cell genomes, was loaded into each replicate PCR. Purified libraries were quantified with a Qubit 3.0 fluorometer, sized on a Bioanalyzer 2100, and re-quantified with the KAPA Library Quantification kit. Every immunoSEQ 96-well plate was sequenced on a dedicated single-read 150-cycle Illumina NextSeq 550 flow cell. Per the original workflow: The immunoSEQ output contained only junctional sequences without quality scores, so filtering could not match that applied to full-length reads. To assign V/J genes and CDR3, sequences were annotated using PyIR, a Python wrapper for IgBLAST v1.9, with IMGT germline references. Any read was removed if the V/J assignment was weak (E-value above 1e-6), the CDR3 was missing, or the read contained stop codons, out-of-frame junctions, or ambiguous translated residues. V3J clonotypes were defined as sequences sharing an identical inferred V gene, J gene, and CDR3 amino acid sequence. Percentage overlap between repertoires was computed as shared unique clonotypes divided by the size of the smaller repertoire. Repertoire richness was assessed with RTK rarefaction, the Chao1 estimator, and Recon v2.1 estimates of unobserved clonotypes. OLGA was used to compute generation probabilities for all TCRbeta clonotypes that the gDNA method yielded from a handful of donors. This is the immuneACCESS table as TCRdb keeps it, with only in-frame sequences that have V and J called. A part of the clones is gone; compared with another copy, unresolved V genes explain less than half, and the rest is unexplained. From that table come the V and J calls and clone size; the DNA was used to work out D and trimming. The sample data list 1 million to 1.2 million clones, and around three quarters of these were observed just once. About 0.94% of the sample belongs to the ten largest clones.

Here the chain combines TRBV19 and TRBJ2-2; too little of a D gene remains to name it. The TCR sequence derives from a man between 18 and 35 years old in good health. Some clones in this sample may be carry-over from other donors' samples. Sequencing input: memory CD4+ T cells from PBMCs. The label giving this sample's cell subset or site can be read as: CD45RA-negative fraction. The DNA sequence is given as TGTGCCAGTAGTAAAAGAAACACCGGGGAGCTGTTTTTT. Its amino acids are CASSKRNTGELFF.